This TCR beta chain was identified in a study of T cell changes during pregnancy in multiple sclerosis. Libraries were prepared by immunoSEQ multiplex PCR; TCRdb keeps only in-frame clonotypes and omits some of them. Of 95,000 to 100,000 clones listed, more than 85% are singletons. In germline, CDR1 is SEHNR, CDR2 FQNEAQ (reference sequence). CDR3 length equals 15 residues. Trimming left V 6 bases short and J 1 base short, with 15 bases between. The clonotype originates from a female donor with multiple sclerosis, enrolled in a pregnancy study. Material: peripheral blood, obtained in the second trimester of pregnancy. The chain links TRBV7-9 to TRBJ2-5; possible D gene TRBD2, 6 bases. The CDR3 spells CASSTAAGSQETQYF. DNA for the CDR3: TGTGCCAGCAGTACAGCGGCGGGGTCCCAAGAGACCCAGTACTTC.